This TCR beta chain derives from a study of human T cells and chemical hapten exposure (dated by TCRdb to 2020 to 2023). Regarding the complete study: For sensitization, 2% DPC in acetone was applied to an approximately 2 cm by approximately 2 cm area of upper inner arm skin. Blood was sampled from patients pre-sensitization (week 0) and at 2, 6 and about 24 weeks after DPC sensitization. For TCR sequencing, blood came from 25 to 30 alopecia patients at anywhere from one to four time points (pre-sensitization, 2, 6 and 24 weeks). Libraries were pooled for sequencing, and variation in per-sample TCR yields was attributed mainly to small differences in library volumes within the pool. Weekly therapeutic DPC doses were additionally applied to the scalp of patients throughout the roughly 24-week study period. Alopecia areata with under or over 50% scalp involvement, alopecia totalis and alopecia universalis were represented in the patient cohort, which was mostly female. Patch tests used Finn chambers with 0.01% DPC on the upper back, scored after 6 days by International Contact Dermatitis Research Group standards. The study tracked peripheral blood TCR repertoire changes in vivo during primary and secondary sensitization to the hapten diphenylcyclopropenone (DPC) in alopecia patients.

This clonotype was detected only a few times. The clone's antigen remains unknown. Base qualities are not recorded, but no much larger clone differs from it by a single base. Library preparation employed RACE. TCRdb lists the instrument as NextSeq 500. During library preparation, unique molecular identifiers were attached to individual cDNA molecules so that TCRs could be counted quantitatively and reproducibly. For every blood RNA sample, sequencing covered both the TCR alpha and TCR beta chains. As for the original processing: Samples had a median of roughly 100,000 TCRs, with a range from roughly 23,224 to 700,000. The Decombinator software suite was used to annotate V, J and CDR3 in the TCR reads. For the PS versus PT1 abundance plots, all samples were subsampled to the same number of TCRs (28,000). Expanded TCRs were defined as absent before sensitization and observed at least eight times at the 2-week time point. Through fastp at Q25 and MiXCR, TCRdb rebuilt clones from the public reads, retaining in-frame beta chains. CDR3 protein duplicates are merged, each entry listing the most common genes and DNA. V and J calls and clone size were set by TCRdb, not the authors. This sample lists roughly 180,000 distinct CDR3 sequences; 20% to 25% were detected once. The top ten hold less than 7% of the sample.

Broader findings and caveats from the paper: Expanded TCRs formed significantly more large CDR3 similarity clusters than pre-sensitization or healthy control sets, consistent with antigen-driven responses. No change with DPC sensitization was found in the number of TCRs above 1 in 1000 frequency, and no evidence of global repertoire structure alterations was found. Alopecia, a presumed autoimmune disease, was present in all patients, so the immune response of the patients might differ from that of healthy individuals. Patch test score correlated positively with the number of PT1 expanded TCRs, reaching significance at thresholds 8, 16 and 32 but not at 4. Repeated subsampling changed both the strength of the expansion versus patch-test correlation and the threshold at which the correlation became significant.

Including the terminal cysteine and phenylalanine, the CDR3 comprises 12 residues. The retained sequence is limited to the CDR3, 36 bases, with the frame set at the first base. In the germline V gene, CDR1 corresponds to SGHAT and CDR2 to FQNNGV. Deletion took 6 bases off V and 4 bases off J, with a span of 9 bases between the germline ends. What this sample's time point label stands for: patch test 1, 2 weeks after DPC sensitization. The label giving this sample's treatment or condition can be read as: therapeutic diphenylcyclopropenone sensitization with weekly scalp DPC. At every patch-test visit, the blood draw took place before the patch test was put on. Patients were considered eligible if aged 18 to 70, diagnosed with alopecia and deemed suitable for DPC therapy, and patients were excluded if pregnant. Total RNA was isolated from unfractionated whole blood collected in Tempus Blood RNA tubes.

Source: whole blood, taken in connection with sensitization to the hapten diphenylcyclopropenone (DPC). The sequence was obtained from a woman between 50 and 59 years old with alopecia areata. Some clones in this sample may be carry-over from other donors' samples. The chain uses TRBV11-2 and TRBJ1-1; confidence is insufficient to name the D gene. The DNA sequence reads TGTGCCAGCAGTCCCGGTGGCACTGAAGCTTTCTTT. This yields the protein CASSPGGTEAFF.